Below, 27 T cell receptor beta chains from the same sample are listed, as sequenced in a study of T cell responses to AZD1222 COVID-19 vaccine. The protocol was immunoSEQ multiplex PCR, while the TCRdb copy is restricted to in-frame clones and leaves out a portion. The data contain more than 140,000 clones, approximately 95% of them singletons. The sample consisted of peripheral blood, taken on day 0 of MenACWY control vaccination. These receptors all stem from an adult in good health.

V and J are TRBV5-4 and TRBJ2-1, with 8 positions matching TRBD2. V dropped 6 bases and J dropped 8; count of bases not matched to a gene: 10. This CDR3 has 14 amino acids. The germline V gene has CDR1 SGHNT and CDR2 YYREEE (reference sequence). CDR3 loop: CASNPYGRADEQFF. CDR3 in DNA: TGTGCCAGCAACCCGTACGGGAGGGCGGATGAGCAGTTCTTC.

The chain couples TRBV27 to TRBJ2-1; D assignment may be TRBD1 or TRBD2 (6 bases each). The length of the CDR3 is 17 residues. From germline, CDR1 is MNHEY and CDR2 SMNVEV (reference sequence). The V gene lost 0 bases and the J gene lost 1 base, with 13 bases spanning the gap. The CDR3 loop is CASSLSFWGASYNEQFF. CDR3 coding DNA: TGTGCCAGCAGTTTATCGTTTTGGGGGGCTTCCTACAATGAGCAGTTCTTC.

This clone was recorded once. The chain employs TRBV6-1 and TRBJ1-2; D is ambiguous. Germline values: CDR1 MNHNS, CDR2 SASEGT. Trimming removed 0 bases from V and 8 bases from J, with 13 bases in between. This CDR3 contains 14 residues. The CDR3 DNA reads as TGTGCCAGCAGTGAAGCACCTCGGGCACGGGGCTACACCTTC. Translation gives CASSEAPRARGYTF.

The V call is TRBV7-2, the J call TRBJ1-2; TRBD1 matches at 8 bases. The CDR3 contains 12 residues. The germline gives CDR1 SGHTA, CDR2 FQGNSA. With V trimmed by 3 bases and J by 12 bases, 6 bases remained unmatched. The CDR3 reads CASSLDREGDTF. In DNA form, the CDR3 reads TGTGCCAGCAGCTTGGACAGGGAAGGGGACACCTTC.

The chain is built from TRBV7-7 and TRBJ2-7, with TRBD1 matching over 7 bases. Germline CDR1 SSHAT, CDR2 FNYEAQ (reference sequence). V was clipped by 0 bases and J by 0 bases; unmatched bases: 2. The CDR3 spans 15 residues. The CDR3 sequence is CASSLATGHSYEQYF. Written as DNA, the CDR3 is TGTGCCAGCAGCTTAGCGACAGGGCACTCCTACGAGCAGTACTTC.

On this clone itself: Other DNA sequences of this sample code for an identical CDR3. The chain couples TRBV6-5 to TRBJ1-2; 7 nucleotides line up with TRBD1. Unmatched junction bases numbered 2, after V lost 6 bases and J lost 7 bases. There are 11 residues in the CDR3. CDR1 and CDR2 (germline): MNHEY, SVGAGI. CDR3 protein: CASRRQGGYTF. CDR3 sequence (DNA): TGTGCCAGCAGGAGACAGGGTGGCTACACCTTC.

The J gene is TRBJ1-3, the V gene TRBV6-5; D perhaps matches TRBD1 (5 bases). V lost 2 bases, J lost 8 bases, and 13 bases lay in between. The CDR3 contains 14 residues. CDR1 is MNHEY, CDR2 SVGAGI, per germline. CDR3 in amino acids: CASSYTGVGDTIYF. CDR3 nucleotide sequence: TGTGCCAGCAGTTACACAGGCGTAGGAGACACCATATATTTT.

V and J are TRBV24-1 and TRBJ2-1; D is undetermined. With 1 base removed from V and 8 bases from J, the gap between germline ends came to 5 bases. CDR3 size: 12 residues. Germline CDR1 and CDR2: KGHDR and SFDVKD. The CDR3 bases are TGTGCCACCAGTGATTTAGGGTATGAGCAGTTCTTC. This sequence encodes CATSDLGYEQFF.

This CDR3 is CSVAMGLDTEAFF. In nucleotides, the CDR3 is TGCAGCGTTGCTATGGGACTTGACACTGAAGCTTTCTTT. The rearrangement uses TRBV29-1 and TRBJ1-1; a weak D match, TRBD1 (5 bases). The CDR3 totals 13 residues. V was cut by 4 bases and J by 3 bases, with 12 bases left in between. Germline V lookup: CDR1 SQVTM, CDR2 ANQGSEA.

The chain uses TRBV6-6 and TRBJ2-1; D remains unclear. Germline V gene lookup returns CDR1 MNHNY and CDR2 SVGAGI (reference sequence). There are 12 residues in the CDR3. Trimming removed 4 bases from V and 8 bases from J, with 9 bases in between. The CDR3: CASSWTNDEQFF. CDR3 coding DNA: TGTGCCAGCAGTTGGACCAATGATGAGCAGTTCTTC.

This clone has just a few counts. CDR3 region: CASKKDRLDSTEAFF. The CDR3 DNA sequence: TGTGCCAGCAAGAAGGACAGACTCGACTCCACTGAAGCTTTCTTT. This chain connects TRBV5-4 to TRBJ1-1, with D maybe TRBD1 (6 bases). Trimming took off 6 bases at V and 4 bases at J, with 19 bases between the two ends. The CDR3 consists of 15 residues. CDR1 is SGHNT and CDR2 is YYREEE in the germline V gene (reference sequence). The variable domain in full, completed from reference TRBV5-4 and TRBJ1-1, reads ETGVTQSPTHLIKTRGQQVTLRCSSQSGHNTVSWYQQALGQGPQFIFQYYREEENGRGNFPPRFSGLQFPNYSSELNVNALELDDSALYLCASKKDRLDSTEAFFGQGTRLTVV.

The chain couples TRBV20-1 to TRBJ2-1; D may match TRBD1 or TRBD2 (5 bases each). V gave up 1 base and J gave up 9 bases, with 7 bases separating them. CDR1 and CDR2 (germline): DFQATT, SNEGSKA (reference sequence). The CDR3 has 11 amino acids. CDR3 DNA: TGCAGTGCTAGAGGGGACGGTGAGCAGTTCTTC. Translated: CSARGDGEQFF.

CDR3 amino acids: CASSTGTINQPQHF. CDR3 DNA sequence: TGTGCCAGCAGTACCGGGACGATTAATCAGCCCCAGCATTTT. The gene calls are TRBV6-5 and TRBJ1-5; possible D gene TRBD1, 5 bases. This CDR3 is built from 14 residues. Germline CDR1 and CDR2: MNHEY and SVGAGI. Trimming left V 5 bases short and J 4 bases short, with 12 bases between.

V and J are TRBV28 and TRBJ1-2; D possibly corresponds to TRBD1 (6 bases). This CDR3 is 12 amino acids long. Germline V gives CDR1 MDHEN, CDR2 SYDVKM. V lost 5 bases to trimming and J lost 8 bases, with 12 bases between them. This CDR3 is CASSTGTYGYTF. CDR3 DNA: TGTGCCAGCAGTACCGGGACATACGGCTACACCTTC.

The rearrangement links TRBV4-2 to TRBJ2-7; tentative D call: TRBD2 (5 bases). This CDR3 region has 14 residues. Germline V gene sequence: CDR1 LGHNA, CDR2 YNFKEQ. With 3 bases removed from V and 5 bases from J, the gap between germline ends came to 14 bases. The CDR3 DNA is TGTGCCAGCAGCCACCCCGCTAGCAGGAACGAGCAGTACTTC. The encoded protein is CASSHPASRNEQYF.

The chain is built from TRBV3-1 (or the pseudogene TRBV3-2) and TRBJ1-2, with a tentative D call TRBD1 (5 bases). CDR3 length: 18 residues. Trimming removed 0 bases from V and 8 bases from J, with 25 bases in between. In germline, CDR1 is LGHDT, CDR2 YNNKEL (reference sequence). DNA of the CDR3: TGTGCCAGCAGCCAAGATGAGGGGCGCAGCGTAAGAATATTAGGCTACACCTTC. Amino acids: CASSQDEGRSVRILGYTF.

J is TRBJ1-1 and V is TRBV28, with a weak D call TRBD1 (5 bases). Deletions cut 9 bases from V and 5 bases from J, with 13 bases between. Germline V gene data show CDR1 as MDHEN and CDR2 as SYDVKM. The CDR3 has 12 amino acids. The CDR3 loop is CASTPGLTEAFF. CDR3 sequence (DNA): TGTGCCAGTACTCCAGGGTTAACTGAAGCTTTCTTT.

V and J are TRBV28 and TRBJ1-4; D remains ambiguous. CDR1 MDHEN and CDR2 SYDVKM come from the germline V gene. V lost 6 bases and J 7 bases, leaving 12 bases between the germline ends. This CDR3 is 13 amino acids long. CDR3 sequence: CASSPGLGEKLFF. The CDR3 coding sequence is TGTGCCAGCAGCCCGGGCTTGGGTGAAAAACTGTTTTTT.

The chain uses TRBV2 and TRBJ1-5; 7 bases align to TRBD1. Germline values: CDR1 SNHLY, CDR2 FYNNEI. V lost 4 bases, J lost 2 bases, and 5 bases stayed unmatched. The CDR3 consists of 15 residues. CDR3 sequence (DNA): TGTGCCAGCAGTGTGGACAGGCTCCGCAATCAGCCCCAGCATTTT. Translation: CASSVDRLRNQPQHF.

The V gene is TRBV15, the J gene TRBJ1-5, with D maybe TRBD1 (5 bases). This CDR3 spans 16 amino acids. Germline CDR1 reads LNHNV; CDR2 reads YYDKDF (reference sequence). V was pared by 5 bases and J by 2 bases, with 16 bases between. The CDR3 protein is CATSVSPGLGNQPQHF. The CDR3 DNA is TGTGCCACCAGCGTCTCTCCAGGGTTGGGCAATCAGCCCCAGCATTTT.

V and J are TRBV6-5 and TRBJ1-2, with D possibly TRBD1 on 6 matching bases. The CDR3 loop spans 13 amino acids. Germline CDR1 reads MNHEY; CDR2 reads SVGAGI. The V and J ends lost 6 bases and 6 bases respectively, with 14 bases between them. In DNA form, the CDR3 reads TGTGCCAGCAGCCCCGATGGGGACAATGGCTACACCTTC. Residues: CASSPDGDNGYTF.

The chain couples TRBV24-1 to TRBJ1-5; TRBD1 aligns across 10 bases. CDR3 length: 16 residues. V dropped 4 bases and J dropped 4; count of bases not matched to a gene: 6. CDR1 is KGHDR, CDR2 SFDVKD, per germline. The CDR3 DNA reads TGTGCCACCAGTGACCCGGACAGGGGGGAGAATCAGCCCCAGCATTTT. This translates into CATSDPDRGENQPQHF.

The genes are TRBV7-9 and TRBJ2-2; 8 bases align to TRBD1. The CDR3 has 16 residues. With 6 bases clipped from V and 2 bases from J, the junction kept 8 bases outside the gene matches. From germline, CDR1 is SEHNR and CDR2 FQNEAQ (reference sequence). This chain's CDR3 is CASSLRQGRNTGELFF. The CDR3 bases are TGTGCCAGCAGTCTAAGACAGGGGAGAAACACCGGGGAGCTGTTTTTT.

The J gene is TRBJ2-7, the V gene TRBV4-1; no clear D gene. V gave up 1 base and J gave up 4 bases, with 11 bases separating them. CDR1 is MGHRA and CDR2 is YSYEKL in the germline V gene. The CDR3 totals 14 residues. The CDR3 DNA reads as TGCGCCAGCAGCCAAGTAGTTGAGAGATACGAGCAGTACTTC. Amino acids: CASSQVVERYEQYF.

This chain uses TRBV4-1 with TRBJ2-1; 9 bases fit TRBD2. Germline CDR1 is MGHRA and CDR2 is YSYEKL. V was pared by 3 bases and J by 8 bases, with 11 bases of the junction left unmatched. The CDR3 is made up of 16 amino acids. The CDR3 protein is CASSQNSAGGSYEQFF. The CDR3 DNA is TGCGCCAGCAGCCAGAACTCGGCGGGGGGGTCCTATGAGCAGTTCTTC.

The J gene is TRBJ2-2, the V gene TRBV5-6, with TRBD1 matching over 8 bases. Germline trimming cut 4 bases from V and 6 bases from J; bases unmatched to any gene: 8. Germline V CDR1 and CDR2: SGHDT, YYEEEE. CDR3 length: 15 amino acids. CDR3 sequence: CASSLDRALAGELFF. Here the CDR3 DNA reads TGTGCCAGCAGCCTGGACAGGGCATTGGCCGGGGAGCTGTTTTTT.

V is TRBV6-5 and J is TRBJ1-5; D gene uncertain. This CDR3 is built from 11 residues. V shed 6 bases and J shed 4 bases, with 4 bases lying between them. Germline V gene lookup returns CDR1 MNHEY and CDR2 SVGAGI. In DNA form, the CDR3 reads TGTGCCAGCAGGACGAATCAGCCCCAGCATTTT. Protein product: CASRTNQPQHF.